Listed here are 10 T cell receptor beta chains from one sample, sequenced in a study of radiation and T cells in renal cell carcinoma. Sequencing used immunoSEQ multiplex PCR; TCRdb keeps in-frame clones, though not all of them. The data contain roughly 86,000 clones, around 81% of them seen just once; the ten biggest clones take up under 10%. Stated time point: blood 4 weeks post-SBRT, at nephrectomy. Sample treatment: 15 Gy SBRT to primary tumor, nephrectomy 4 weeks later. The sequenced sample was blood, obtained from a patient whose treatment included radiotherapy and nephrectomy. These receptors were obtained from a man between 45 and 60 years old with renal cell carcinoma.

The rearrangement joins TRBV9 to TRBJ1-3; 7 bases map to TRBD1. Germline V gene lookup returns CDR1 SGDLS and CDR2 YYNGEE. The ends lost 0 bases at V and 3 bases at J; junction bases unmatched: 3. The CDR3 spans 15 residues. CDR3 amino acids: CASSVEGGGGNTIYF. In DNA form, the CDR3 reads TGTGCCAGCAGCGTAGAAGGGGGCGGTGGAAACACCATATATTTT.

J is TRBJ2-7 and V is TRBV28; D is perhaps TRBD1 or TRBD2 (5 bases each). The CDR3 is made up of 13 amino acids. Germline lookup yields CDR1 MDHEN and CDR2 SYDVKM. The germline V and J ends were trimmed by 6 bases and 3 bases, with 12 bases remaining between them. The CDR3, as DNA: TGTGCCAGCAGCCGGGGACCCTTCTACGAGCAGTACTTC. Translating gives CASSRGPFYEQYF.

In its sample, this clone was seen a few times. The chain carries TRBV6-5 and TRBJ1-1, with no clear D. V gave up 0 bases and J gave up 0 bases, with 11 bases separating them. Germline V gives CDR1 MNHEY, CDR2 SVGAGI. There are 16 residues in the CDR3. The CDR3 loop is CASSYSPDLMNTEAFF. CDR3 DNA: TGTGCCAGCAGTTACTCGCCGGATCTCATGAACACTGAAGCTTTCTTT.

This sequence joins TRBV6-1 and TRBJ2-7; TRBD1 matches at 7 bases. The length of the CDR3 is 14 residues. CDR1 is MNHNS, CDR2 SASEGT, per germline. Trimming removed 6 bases from V and 7 bases from J; junction bases left unmatched: 12. The DNA of the CDR3 is TGTGCCAGCAGGGAGCTCACAGGGGTTCAAGAGCAGTACTTC. Its translation is CASRELTGVQEQYF.

The gene calls are TRBV4-2 and TRBJ1-4, with 8 bases fitting TRBD1. V lost 0 bases to trimming and J lost 7 bases; unmatched junction nucleotides: 7. CDR3 size: 16 residues. Germline V gene lookup returns CDR1 LGHNA and CDR2 YNFKEQ. CDR3: CASSQDYARGLEKLFF. Written as DNA, the CDR3 is TGTGCCAGCAGCCAAGATTACGCCAGGGGGCTTGAAAAACTGTTTTTT.

The chain is built from TRBV29-1 and TRBJ2-7, with 10 bases matching TRBD2. Germline V gene lookup returns CDR1 SQVTM and CDR2 ANQGSEA. The CDR3 length is 13 residues. V dropped 5 bases and J dropped 2; count of bases not matched to a gene: 3. CDR3 region: CSVTSGVPYEQYF. The CDR3 DNA follows: TGCAGCGTTACTAGCGGGGTCCCCTACGAGCAGTACTTC.

As to this clone: Germline is not matched at one junction end, which may reflect a read error. This chain links TRBV7-7 with TRBJ2-1; no definite D call. Germline lookup yields CDR1 SSHAT and CDR2 FNYEAQ (reference sequence). There are 13 residues in the CDR3. CDR3 loop: CASSLGNYNEQFF. The CDR3 DNA reads as TGTGCTAGCAGCTTGGGCAACTACAATGAGCAGTTCTTC. The full variable domain, rest sourced from reference TRBV7-7 and TRBJ2-1, is GAGVSQSPRYKVTKRGQDVTLRCDPISSHATLYWYQQALGQGPEFLTYFNYEAQPDKSGLPSDRFSAERPEGSISTLTIQRTEQRDSAMYRCASSLGNYNEQFFGPGTRLTVL.

This chain connects TRBV14 to TRBJ2-5; no clear D. The V end was cut by 2 bases, the J end by 4 bases, with 2 bases between. The V gene's germline CDR1 is SGHDN and CDR2 FVKESK. The CDR3 loop spans 11 amino acids. CDR3 nucleotide sequence: TGTGCCAGCAGCCAATTAGAGACCCAGTACTTC. Its protein product is CASSQLETQYF.

V usage is TRBV27 and J usage is TRBJ2-7; tentative D call: TRBD1 (7 bases). The CDR3 consists of 14 residues. CDR1 and CDR2 (germline): MNHEY, SMNVEV (reference sequence). Trimming cost V 5 bases and J 6 bases, with 17 bases left between them. In DNA, the CDR3 is TGTGCCAGCAGTCTAACAGGGGAGGTTGGCGAGCAGTACTTC. This encodes CASSLTGEVGEQYF.

This chain links TRBV5-1 with TRBJ2-3; D tentatively fits TRBD1 or TRBD2 (6 bases each). Between the trimmed V and J ends, which lost 0 bases and 2 bases, there was a span of 10 bases. CDR1 and CDR2 from the germline V gene are SGHRS and YFSETQ. CDR3 length: 15 amino acids. CDR3 sequence: CASSLDGGNTDTQYF. The CDR3 DNA reads as TGCGCCAGCAGCTTGGACGGGGGCAACACAGATACGCAGTATTTT.